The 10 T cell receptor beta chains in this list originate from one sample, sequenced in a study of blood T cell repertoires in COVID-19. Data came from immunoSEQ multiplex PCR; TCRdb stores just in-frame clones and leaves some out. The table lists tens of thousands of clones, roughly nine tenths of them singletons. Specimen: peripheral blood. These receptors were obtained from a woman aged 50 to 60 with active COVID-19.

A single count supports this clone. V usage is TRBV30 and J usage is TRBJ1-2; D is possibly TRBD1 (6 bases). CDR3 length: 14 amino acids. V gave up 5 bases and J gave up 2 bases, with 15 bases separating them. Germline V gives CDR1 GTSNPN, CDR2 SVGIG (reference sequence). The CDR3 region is CAWVKWTANYGYTF. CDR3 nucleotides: TGTGCCTGGGTTAAATGGACAGCCAACTATGGCTACACCTTC.

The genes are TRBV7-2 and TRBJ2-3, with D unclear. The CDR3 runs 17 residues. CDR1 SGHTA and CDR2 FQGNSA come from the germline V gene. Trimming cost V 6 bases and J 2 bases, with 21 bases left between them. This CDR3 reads CASRLLSRSDFTDTQYF. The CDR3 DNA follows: TGTGCCAGCAGGTTACTCTCGAGGAGCGACTTCACAGATACGCAGTATTTT.

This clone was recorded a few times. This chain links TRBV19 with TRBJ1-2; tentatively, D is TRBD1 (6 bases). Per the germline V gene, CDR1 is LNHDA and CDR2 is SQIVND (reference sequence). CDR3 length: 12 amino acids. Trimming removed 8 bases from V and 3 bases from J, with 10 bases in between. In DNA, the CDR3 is TGTGCCAGTTCGACAGGCGACTATGGCTACACCTTC. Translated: CASSTGDYGYTF.

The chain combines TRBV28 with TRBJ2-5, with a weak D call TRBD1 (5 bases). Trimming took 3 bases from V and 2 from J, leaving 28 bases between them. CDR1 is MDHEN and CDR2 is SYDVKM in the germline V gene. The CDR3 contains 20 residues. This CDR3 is CASSFGALRGRRTSQETQYF. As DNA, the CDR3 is TGTGCCAGCAGTTTTGGGGCCTTAAGGGGCAGACGTACCTCGCAAGAGACCCAGTACTTC. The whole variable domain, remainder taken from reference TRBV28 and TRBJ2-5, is DVKVTQSSRYLVKRTGEKVFLECVQDMDHENMFWYRQDPGLGLRLIYFSYDVKMKEKGDIPEGYSVSREKKERFSLILESASTNQTSMYLCASSFGALRGRRTSQETQYFGPGTRLLVL.

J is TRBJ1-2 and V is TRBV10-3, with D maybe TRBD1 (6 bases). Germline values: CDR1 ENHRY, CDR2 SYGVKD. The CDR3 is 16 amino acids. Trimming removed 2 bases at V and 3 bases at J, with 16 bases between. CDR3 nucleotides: TGTGCCATCAGTGAGCGACAGGCCGGTCCGCACTATGGCTACACCTTC. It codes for CAISERQAGPHYGYTF.

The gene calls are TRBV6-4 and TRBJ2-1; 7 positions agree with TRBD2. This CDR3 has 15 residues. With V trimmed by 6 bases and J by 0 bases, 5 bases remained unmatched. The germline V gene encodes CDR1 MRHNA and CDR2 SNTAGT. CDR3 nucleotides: TGTGCCAGCAGCATTAGCGGGTTCTCCTACAATGAGCAGTTCTTC. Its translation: CASSISGFSYNEQFF.

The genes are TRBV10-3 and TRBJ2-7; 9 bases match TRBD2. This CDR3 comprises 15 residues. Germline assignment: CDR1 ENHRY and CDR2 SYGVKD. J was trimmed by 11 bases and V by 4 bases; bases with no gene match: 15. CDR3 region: CAISAGPASGRSKYF. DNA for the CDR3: TGTGCCATCAGTGCGGGACCCGCCAGCGGGAGGTCGAAGTACTTC.

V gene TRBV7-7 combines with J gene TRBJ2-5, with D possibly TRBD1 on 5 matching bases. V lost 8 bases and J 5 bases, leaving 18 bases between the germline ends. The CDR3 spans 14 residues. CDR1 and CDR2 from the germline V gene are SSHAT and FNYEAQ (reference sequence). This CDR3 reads CASAQGPTRETQYF. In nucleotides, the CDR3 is TGTGCCAGCGCTCAGGGCCCCACAAGGGAGACCCAGTACTTC.

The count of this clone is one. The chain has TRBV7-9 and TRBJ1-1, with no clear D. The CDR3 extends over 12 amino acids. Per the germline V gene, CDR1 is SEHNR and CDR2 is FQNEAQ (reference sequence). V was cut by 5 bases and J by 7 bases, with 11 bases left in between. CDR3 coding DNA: TGTGCCAGCAGCCTGCGCAATCTTGAAGCTTTCTTT. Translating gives CASSLRNLEAFF. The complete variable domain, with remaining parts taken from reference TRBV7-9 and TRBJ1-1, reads DTGVSQNPRHKITKRGQNVTFRCDPISEHNRLYWYRQTLGQGPEFLTYFQNEAQLEKSRLLSDRFSAERPKGSFSTLEIQRTEQGDSAMYLCASSLRNLEAFFGQGTRLTVV.

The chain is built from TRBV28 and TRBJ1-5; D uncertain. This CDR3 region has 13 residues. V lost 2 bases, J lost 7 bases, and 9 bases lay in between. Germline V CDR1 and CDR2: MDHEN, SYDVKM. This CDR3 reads CASSLLSGQPQHF. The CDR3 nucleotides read TGTGCCAGCAGTTTACTGTCCGGGCAGCCCCAGCATTTT.